This record covers a single T cell receptor beta chain. Its antigen is still unknown. The data are from a study of cytomegalovirus exposure and HLA in healthy donors. Points from the study as a whole: Some TCR beta chains (roughly 160 of them) were listed as cytomegalovirus-associated. Subsequent analysis of the 110 or so validation repertoires found a tendency for first-cohort TCR clusters to co-occur. Rare sequences made up most TCRs, while some public TCRs were found in many donors. Accounts indicate the classifier identified cytomegalovirus status with strong specificity and sensitivity.

The CDR3 loop spans 16 amino acids. Looked up from germline, CDR1 is SGHTS and CDR2 is YDEGEE. V lost 4 bases, J lost 1 base, and 16 bases lay in between. The method was immunoSEQ multiplex PCR; TCRdb's version includes in-frame clones alone and lacks a portion of them. Of approximately 60,000 clones in the sample, around 90% were seen once. The TCR comes from a man aged 18 to 35 in good health and CMV-seronegative. Sequenced input: PBMCs. This chain joins TRBV5-8 and TRBJ2-3, with a weak D call TRBD2 (5 bases). The CDR3 DNA reads as TGTGCCAGCAGCCTGGGGATGGAGCGGCGCACAGATACGCAGTATTTT. This translates into CASSLGMERRTDTQYF.